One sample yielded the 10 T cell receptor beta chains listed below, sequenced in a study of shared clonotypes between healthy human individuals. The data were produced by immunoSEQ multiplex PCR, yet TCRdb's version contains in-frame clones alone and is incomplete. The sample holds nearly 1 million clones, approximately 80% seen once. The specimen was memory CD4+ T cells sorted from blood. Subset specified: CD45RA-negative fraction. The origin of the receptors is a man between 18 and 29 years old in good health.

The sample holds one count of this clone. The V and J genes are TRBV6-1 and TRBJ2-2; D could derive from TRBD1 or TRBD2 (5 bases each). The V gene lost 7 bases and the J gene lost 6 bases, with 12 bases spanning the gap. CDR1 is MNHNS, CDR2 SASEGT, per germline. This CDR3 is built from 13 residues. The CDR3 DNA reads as TGTGCCAGCAATTTCGGGGACGCCGGGGAGCTGTTTTTT. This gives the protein CASNFGDAGELFF.

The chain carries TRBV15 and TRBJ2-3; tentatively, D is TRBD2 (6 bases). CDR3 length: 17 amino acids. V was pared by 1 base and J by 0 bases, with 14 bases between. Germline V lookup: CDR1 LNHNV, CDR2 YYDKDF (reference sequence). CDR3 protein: CATSRVGAGKSTDTQYF. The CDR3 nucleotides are TGTGCCACCAGCAGAGTAGGGGCGGGAAAGAGCACAGATACGCAGTATTTT.

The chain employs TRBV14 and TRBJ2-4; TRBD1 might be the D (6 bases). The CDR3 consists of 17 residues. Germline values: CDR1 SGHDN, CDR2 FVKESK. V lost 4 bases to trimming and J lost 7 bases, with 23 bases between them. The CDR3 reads CASSPGASGQGFNIQYF. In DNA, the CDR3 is TGTGCCAGCAGCCCAGGGGCCAGCGGTCAGGGATTTAACATTCAGTACTTC.

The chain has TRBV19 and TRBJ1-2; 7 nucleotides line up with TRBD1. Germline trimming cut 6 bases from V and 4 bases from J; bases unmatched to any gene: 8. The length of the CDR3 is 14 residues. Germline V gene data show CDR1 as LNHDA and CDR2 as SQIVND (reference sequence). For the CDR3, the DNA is TGTGCCAGTAGCGGACAGGAAAGGAGCTATGGCTACACCTTC. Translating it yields CASSGQERSYGYTF.

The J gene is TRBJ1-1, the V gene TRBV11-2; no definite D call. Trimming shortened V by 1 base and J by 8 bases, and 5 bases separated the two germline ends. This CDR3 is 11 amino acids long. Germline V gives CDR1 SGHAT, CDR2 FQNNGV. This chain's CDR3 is CASSLVGEAFF. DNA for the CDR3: TGTGCCAGCAGCTTAGTTGGGGAAGCTTTCTTT.

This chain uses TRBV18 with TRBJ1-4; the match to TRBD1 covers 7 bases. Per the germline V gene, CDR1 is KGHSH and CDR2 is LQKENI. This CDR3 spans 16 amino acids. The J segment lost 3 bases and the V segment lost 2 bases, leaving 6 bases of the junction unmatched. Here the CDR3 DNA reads TGTGCCAGCTCACCAGTGACGGGACAGCCTAATGAAAAACTGTTTTTT. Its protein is CASSPVTGQPNEKLFF.

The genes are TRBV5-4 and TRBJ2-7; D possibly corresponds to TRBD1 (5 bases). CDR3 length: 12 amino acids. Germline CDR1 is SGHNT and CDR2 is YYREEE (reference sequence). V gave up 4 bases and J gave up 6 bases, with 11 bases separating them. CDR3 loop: CASSHTGTEQYF. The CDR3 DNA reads TGTGCCAGCAGCCACACAGGTACCGAGCAGTACTTC.

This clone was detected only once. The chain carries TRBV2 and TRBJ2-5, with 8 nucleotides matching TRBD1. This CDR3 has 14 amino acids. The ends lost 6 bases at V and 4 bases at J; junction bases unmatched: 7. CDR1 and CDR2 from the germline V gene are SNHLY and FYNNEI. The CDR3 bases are TGTGCCAGCAGAGCGACAGGGGCGGGAGAGACCCAGTACTTC. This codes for CASRATGAGETQYF. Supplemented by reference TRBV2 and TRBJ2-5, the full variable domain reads EPEVTQTPSHQVTQMGQEVILRCVPISNHLYFYWYRQILGQKVEFLVSFYNNEISEKSEIFDDQFSVERPDGSNFTLKIRSTKLEDSAMYFCASRATGAGETQYFGPGTRLLVL.

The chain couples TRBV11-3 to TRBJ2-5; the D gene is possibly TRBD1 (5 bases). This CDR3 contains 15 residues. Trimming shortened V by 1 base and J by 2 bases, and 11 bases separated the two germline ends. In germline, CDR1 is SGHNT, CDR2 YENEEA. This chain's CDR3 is CASSLGGLVQETQYF. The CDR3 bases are TGTGCCAGCAGCTTAGGGGGCCTGGTTCAAGAGACCCAGTACTTC.

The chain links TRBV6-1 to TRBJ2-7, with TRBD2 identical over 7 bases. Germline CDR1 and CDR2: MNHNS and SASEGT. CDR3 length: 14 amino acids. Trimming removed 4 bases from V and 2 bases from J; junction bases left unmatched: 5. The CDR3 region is CASSGQRGTYEQYF. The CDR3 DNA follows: TGTGCCAGCAGTGGTCAGCGGGGCACCTACGAGCAGTACTTC.